This is a list of T cell receptor beta chains from one sample in a study of OX40 agonist ivuxolimab in advanced cancers. Sequencing used immunoSEQ multiplex PCR; TCRdb keeps in-frame clones, though not all of them. The sample records about 100,000 clones, 75% to 90% being singletons. This material consisted of CD4+ or CD8+ T cells sorted from blood, taken in a trial of the OX40 agonist ivuxolimab. All receptors derive from an adult with an advanced solid tumor such as melanoma, head and neck, liver or kidney cancer. CDR3s include the opening cysteine and the closing phenylalanine or tryptophan. A D gene is named only where the DNA matches it firmly. Clone sizes are given selectively: once, few, many, or a class where the clone is expanded.

D: TRBD1; size: once; length: 14; V: TRBV30; J: TRBJ1-2; CDR3: CAWNGGQGNYGYTF; DNA: TGTGCCTGGAATGGGGGACAGGGGAACTATGGCTACACCTTC
D: NA; size: NA; length: 14; V: TRBV10-3; J: TRBJ1-1; CDR3: CAISEGQSNTEAFF; DNA: TGTGCCATCAGTGAGGGACAGTCCAACACTGAAGCTTTCTTT
D: NA; size: once; length: 16; V: TRBV28; J: TRBJ1-4; CDR3: CASSPPTGSHNRELFF; DNA: TGTGCCAGCAGTCCACCCACAGGGTCTCACAATCGGGAACTGTTTTTT
D: TRBD1; size: NA; length: 14; V: TRBV5-1; J: TRBJ2-7; CDR3: CASSLQTGGHEQYF; DNA: TGCGCCAGCAGCTTGCAGACAGGGGGCCACGAGCAGTACTTC
D: NA; size: NA; length: 15; V: TRBV6-6; J: TRBJ1-3; CDR3: CASSSAGNSGNTIYF; DNA: TGTGCCAGCAGTTCGGCAGGGAACTCTGGAAACACCATATATTTT
D: TRBD1; size: NA; length: 15; V: TRBV9; J: TRBJ2-1; CDR3: CASSTTGARYNEQFF; DNA: TGTGCCAGCAGCACTACAGGGGCCCGCTACAATGAGCAGTTCTTC
D: NA; size: NA; length: 13; V: TRBV6-1; J: TRBJ2-5; CDR3: CASSVQGLETQYF; DNA: TGTGCCAGCAGTGTACAGGGACTGGAGACCCAGTACTTC
D: NA; size: NA; length: 16; V: TRBV5-1; J: TRBJ2-3; CDR3: CASRWRVTGNTDTQYF; DNA: TGCGCCAGCAGATGGAGGGTGACAGGTAACACAGATACGCAGTATTTT
D: TRBD1; size: NA; length: 15; V: TRBV10-3; J: TRBJ1-4; CDR3: CAISPGTGAAEKLFF; DNA: TGTGCCATCAGTCCCGGGACAGGGGCTGCCGAAAAACTGTTTTTT
D: NA; size: NA; length: 16; V: TRBV5-1; J: TRBJ2-2; CDR3: CASSPLGKPNTGELFF; DNA: TGCGCCAGCAGCCCCCTTGGCAAGCCGAACACCGGGGAGCTGTTTTTT
D: TRBD1; size: once; length: 15; V: TRBV6-5; J: TRBJ1-2; CDR3: CASSPTNRGSYGYTF; DNA: TGTGCCAGCAGCCCTACGAACAGGGGTTCTTACGGCTACACCTTC
D: NA; size: NA; length: 15; V: TRBV6-1; J: TRBJ1-2; CDR3: CASSEGGVLSYGYTF; DNA: TGTGCCAGCAGTGAAGGTGGGGTGTTGAGCTATGGCTACACCTTC
D: NA; size: NA; length: 16; V: TRBV5-6; J: TRBJ1-3; CDR3: CASSLNGRGSGNTIYF; DNA: TGTGCCAGCAGCTTGAATGGTAGGGGAAGTGGAAACACCATATATTTT
D: NA; size: once; length: 14; V: TRBV11-2; J: TRBJ1-1; CDR3: CASSLGWGNTEAFF; DNA: TGTGCCAGCAGCTTAGGCTGGGGGAACACTGAAGCTTTCTTT
D: TRBD2; size: NA; length: 16; V: TRBV5-1; J: TRBJ2-3; CDR3: CASSSSASGGSDTQYF; DNA: TGCGCCAGCAGCTCGTCGGCTAGCGGGGGGTCGGATACGCAGTATTTT
D: NA; size: NA; length: 15; V: TRBV28; J: TRBJ2-7; CDR3: CASSLQGLEQYEQYF; DNA: TGTGCCAGCAGTTTACAGGGGCTAGAGCAATACGAGCAGTACTTC
D: NA; size: NA; length: 14; V: TRBV4-1; J: TRBJ2-7; CDR3: CASSQPTVSYEQYF; DNA: TGCGCCAGCAGCCAACCGACGGTTTCCTACGAGCAGTACTTC
D: TRBD1; size: NA; length: 18; V: TRBV18; J: TRBJ1-6; CDR3: CASSPRPGQGANNSPLHF; DNA: TGTGCCAGCTCACCAAGGCCGGGACAGGGGGCTAATAATTCACCCCTCCACTTT
D: NA; size: NA; length: 14; V: TRBV28; J: TRBJ1-4; CDR3: CASTPEGSRRKLFF; DNA: TGTGCCAGCACCCCCGAAGGGTCCCGGCGGAAACTGTTTTTT
D: TRBD1; size: NA; length: 15; V: TRBV5-1; J: TRBJ1-1; CDR3: CASSLARGMNTEAFF; DNA: TGCGCCAGCAGCTTGGCCAGGGGGATGAACACTGAAGCTTTCTTT
D: NA; size: NA; length: 14; V: TRBV6-1; J: TRBJ2-3; CDR3: CASLYSRPTDTQYF; DNA: TGTGCCAGCCTGTATTCCCGCCCCACAGATACGCAGTATTTT
D: NA; size: NA; length: 14; V: TRBV19; J: TRBJ2-5; CDR3: CASSIQVPGETQYF; DNA: TGTGCCAGTAGTATACAGGTTCCGGGGGAGACCCAGTACTTC
D: NA; size: NA; length: 14; V: TRBV19; J: TRBJ1-2; CDR3: CASSMPPRRDGYTF; DNA: TGTGCCAGTAGTATGCCCCCCCGACGGGATGGCTACACCTTC